This record concerns one TCR beta chain sequence. Its specificity is unknown. The germline CDR1 and CDR2 sequences are MNHEY and SVGAGI. The CDR3 runs to 16 residues. J was trimmed by 1 base and V by 2 bases; bases with no gene match: 6. The sample is drawn from a study of beta chain features in type 1 diabetes. Study observations and caveats: Shorter TCRB CDR3s, moderately but significantly so, marked every one of the four CD4+ subsets in Type 1 diabetes patients.

Expressed TCRB transcripts were sequenced after all isolated RNA was converted to cDNA. Sequenced by immunoSEQ multiplex PCR; TCRdb stores in-frame clones only, minus some. There are around 710,000 clones in the sample; around an eighth occur only once, and 0.09% to 0.15% lies in the top ten. The chain uses TRBV6-5 and TRBJ1-1; 8 bases match TRBD1. The TCR originated in a man between 25 and 39 years old with type 1 diabetes. The sample comprised naive CD4+ T cells from blood. CDR3 sequence reads: CASSYQGQVTNTEAFF. CDR3 nucleotide sequence: TGTGCCAGCAGTTACCAGGGACAGGTTACGAACACTGAAGCTTTCTTT.